This is a list of T cell receptor beta chains from one sample in a study of T cell repertoires in cytomegalovirus infection. TCRdb used MiXCR to reprocess the reads, holding one entry per CDR3 protein. The table has 680,000 or so distinct CDR3 sequences, 35% seen once. Input material: PBMCs. These receptors all come from a human donor in good health (CMV status not recorded). Some clones in this sample may be carry-over from other donors' samples. The CDR3 runs from the conserved cysteine through the conserved F or W. A D gene is named only where the DNA matches it firmly. Only some rows state a clone size, as once, few, many or a class for expanded clones.

J gene | D gene | clone size | V gene | CDR3 DNA | CDR3 protein
TRBJ2-7 | . | many | TRBV12-3/TRBV12-4 | TGTGCCAGCAGTCTCCTGGGTGAGCAGTACTTC | CASSLLGEQYF
TRBJ1-1 | TRBD1 | . | TRBV12-3/TRBV12-4 | TGTGCCAGCACCGACAGGGCGACGACTGAAGCTTTCTTT | CASTDRATTEAFF
TRBJ2-1 | . | . | TRBV27 | TGTGCCAGCAGTTTCCAGCGTGTGGGGTTCGATGAGCAGTTCTTC | CASSFQRVGFDEQFF
TRBJ2-1 | . | few | TRBV15 | TGTGCCACCAGCAGCGGACTACTTAACAATGAGCAGTTCTTC | CATSSGLLNNEQFF
TRBJ1-1 | . | . | TRBV12-3/TRBV12-4 | TGTGCCAGCAGTCCTAGGACGGAAGTTGAAGCTTTCTTT | CASSPRTEVEAFF
TRBJ1-3 | TRBD1 | . | TRBV28 | TGTGCCAGCAGGGAGAGGGGGCTTGGAAACACCATATATTTT | CASRERGLGNTIYF
TRBJ1-1 | . | many | TRBV7-2 | TGTGCCAGCAGCTTAGTCCGGGACACTGAAGCTTTCTTT | CASSLVRDTEAFF
TRBJ1-2 | . | few | TRBV4-1 | TGCGCCAGCAGCCCCGGAGAGGGGAACTATGGCTACACCTTC | CASSPGEGNYGYTF
TRBJ2-3 | . | . | TRBV6-5 | TGTGCCAGCAGTTACGGGGCCCCGGGGGGCCCCCATACGCAGTATTTT | CASSYGAPGGPHTQYF
TRBJ2-7 | . | . | TRBV28 | TGTGCCAGCAGTCTCCGGGACGTAGGATACTACGAGCAGTACTTC | CASSLRDVGYYEQYF
TRBJ1-6 | . | . | TRBV7-9 | TGTGCCAGCAGCCCGAGATGGCGGGAACCCCTCCACTTT | CASSPRWREPLHF
TRBJ1-1 | . | few | TRBV7-6 | TGTGCCAGCAGCTCCACGACAGTGATGAACACTGAAGCTTTCTTT | CASSSTTVMNTEAFF
TRBJ1-2 | . | few | TRBV7-2 | TGTGCCAGCAGCTTAAGATCAGGGGCGGACTATGGCTACACCTTC | CASSLRSGADYGYTF
TRBJ2-7 | TRBD1 | few | TRBV6-5 | TGTGCCAGCAGACCTCAGGGGGCCCACGAGCAGTACTTC | CASRPQGAHEQYF
TRBJ1-2 | TRBD1 | . | TRBV7-2 | TGTGCCAGCAACGCGGACAGGGCATCTGTCTACACCTTC | CASNADRASVYTF
TRBJ2-1 | TRBD2 | . | TRBV5-1 | TGCGCCAGCAGCTCTCGTGGAGGGCGGGGAGGGAAATACAATGAGCAGTTCTTC | CASSSRGGRGGKYNEQFF
TRBJ2-7 | TRBD1 | . | TRBV29-1 | TGCAGCGTCGAACCCATAATTGGGGGACAGGGTAACGAGCAGTACTTC | CSVEPIIGGQGNEQYF
TRBJ1-3 | . | . | TRBV20-1 | TGCAGTGCCATAGGGGTCCACTCTGGAAACACCATATATTTT | CSAIGVHSGNTIYF
TRBJ2-3 | TRBD2 | . | TRBV5-1 | TGCGCCAGCAGCATCTCTAGCGGGCGGTCAGATACGCAGTATTTT | CASSISSGRSDTQYF
TRBJ1-4 | . | . | TRBV23-1 | TGCGCCAGCAGTCCGGAGGATGGCGGTGAAAAACTGTTTTTT | CASSPEDGGEKLFF
TRBJ2-7 | TRBD1 | . | TRBV6-5 | TGTGCCAGCAGTGCTGGACAGGGGGCTTTCTACGAGCAGTACTTC | CASSAGQGAFYEQYF
TRBJ1-5 | . | . | TRBV7-2 | TGTGCCAGCAGCCTTCGCAGGCGTCAGCCCCAGCATTTT | CASSLRRRQPQHF